The present TCR beta chain was sequenced within a study of cytomegalovirus exposure and HLA in healthy donors listed by TCRdb under 2017. For the study in its entirety: In an earlier analysis of some 610 of the donors, 276 Gb of sequence data and 120 million or so unique TCR beta sequences from 180 million or so T cells were reported. An early release that covered around 590 HLA-typed donors contained around 300 gigabases of sequencing data and roughly 84 million unique TCR sequences. In a later genetic analysis, genome-wide SNP genotypes for about three fifths of the 666 donors were used, and that subset was treated as a discovery cohort. In a later analysis, previously published TCR beta repertoires from 670 or so donors were re-analyzed and high-resolution HLA genotyping was added so that TCR occurrence patterns could be studied. All discovery cohort repertoires had been generated on a single sequencing platform. Of the approximately 400 genotyped donors, 80% to 90% were placed in the genetic ancestry cluster associated with self-reported Caucasian donors. The study aimed to test whether signatures of past pathogen exposure could be identified by cataloging public T cell receptors. Four to six DR-DQ haplotypes were handled as single units for association and clustering, since linkage in the cohort was strong. The study combined high-throughput TCR immunosequencing, statistical association of individual TCRs with disease status, and machine learning to predict cytomegalovirus infection status. HLA typing included class I and class II loci at four-digit resolution. Typing coverage varied by locus: about 629-630 donors for A, B, C, DRB1 and DQB1; under 550 for DQA1; some 610 for DPA1; approximately 470 for DPB1. Along with the approximately 620-subject first cohort, a separate validation cohort of over a hundred different subjects was used. Donor age, sex, ethnicity and CMV serostatus were compiled alongside the repertoire data. On average, around 200,000 unique TCR beta nucleotide sequences were sequenced per donor among fewer than 500 genotyped donors of the cohort, with roughly 20% of those sequences being non-productive. In the later analysis, no new phenotypic data were used to find candidate immune exposures; instead, reliance was placed on TCR beta sequences and their occurrence across donors. An earlier analysis of several hundred of the donors used high-throughput TCR beta sequencing to judge whether each TCR beta V gene segment behaved as functional or pseudogenic. The T cell repertoires of several hundred subjects were profiled by immunosequencing and related to cytomegalovirus serostatus. General study outcomes and caveats: In a later analysis, most CMV-associated TCR beta chains were found to appear HLA-restricted, with HLA associations seemingly driven largely by CMV exposure. A later genetic analysis associated a missense DCLRE1C variant with V-gene and J-gene trimming of TCR beta chains, and an independent cohort replicated the association. Compared with equally common non-associated chains, HLA-associated TCR beta chains in a later analysis were more clonally expanded and had lower generation probabilities. According to a later genetic analysis, donors in an Asian-associated ancestry cluster had fewer N-insertions in productive TCRs than the roughly 660-donor mean. The classifier was reported to diagnose cytomegalovirus status with high specificity and sensitivity in both the original and validation cohorts. In an earlier analysis of several hundred of the donors, most TCR beta V segments were observed in productive rearrangements about 90% or about 30% of the time, broadly matching IMGT annotations. Because the 87-base-pair reads could not distinguish some IMGT-functional V segments, including TRBV6-2 and TRBV6-3, those segments were excluded. Three of the identified cytomegalovirus-associated TCR beta chains were confirmed in vitro to be specific for cytomegalovirus antigens. A later analysis associated about 17,000 TCR beta sequences with specific HLA alleles at a false discovery rate of 0.05. When HLA alleles, especially DR and DQ, strongly co-occurred, TCR associations were difficult to assign to individual alleles. Only TCR beta chains were sequenced in this cohort, and the absence of alpha or paired-chain data limited detectable features. Approximately 16 rarely observed V segments, including chromosome 9 orphons, were excluded from the earlier analysis of about 500 of the donors because counts were too low. Linkage disequilibrium might explain the correlated functional status among segregating V segments, but an unknown experimental factor could not be ruled out. Across donors, most TCR sequences were observed very rarely, whereas some public TCRs were present in many individuals. The authors suggested that the approach could potentially be extended to other disease states and immunological phenotypes. A further reported finding was that TCR beta sequences accurately predicted the HLA-A and HLA-B alleles for most subjects in the first cohort. The study listed 150 to 200 TCR beta chains as associated with cytomegalovirus. Because HLA typing was missing for some donors at each locus, association tests included only the typed subset. For the cohort, immune exposure information was limited to CMV serostatus. The presence/absence analyses assumed that sequencing depth was roughly uniform across donors, and that assumption may not be true. A cluster of highly shared sequence variants was judged likely to represent a technical artifact of the sequencing pipeline. A later analysis reported that several top co-occurrence clusters appeared linked to parvovirus B19, influenza, CMV and Epstein-Barr virus. In a later analysis, the rate of TCR association differed among HLA loci, with DRB1 alleles having the most associated TCRs and HLA-C alleles having the fewest.

Libraries were prepared through the immunoSEQ multiplex PCR assay. For the multiplex PCR, a mixture combining 60 forward primers for TCR Vbeta segments and 13 reverse primers for TCR Jbeta segments was used. The CDR3 region of rearranged TCR beta genes was amplified from genomic DNA with a multiplex PCR assay. Amplified TCR beta libraries were sequenced as 87-base-pair reads on the Illumina HiSeq System. The paper's data handling went like this. Across the 670 or so repertoires, a later analysis counted 78 million or so unique TCR beta chains, some 11 million of which were shared by at least two donors. A nearest-neighbor algorithm error-corrected the raw reads and collapsed the reads into unique sequences, merging closely related sequences to remove PCR and sequencing errors. To assign V, D and J gene segments, CDR3 sequences were aligned to IMGT reference sequences. For a sequence to be retained, a match of at least six nucleotides to both a V gene segment and a J gene segment was required. Rearrangements were classified as productive when the CDR3 lacked stop codons and remained in frame with V and J, and all other rearrangements were classified as non-productive. CDR3 was defined by IMGT convention, running from the second conserved V-encoded cysteine to the conserved J-encoded phenylalanine. Sequences without an unambiguous match to a single V gene segment were excluded from the earlier analysis of several hundred of the donors. An earlier analysis of 587 of the donors classified V segments as functional when productive rearrangements were above 56.7% and as segregating when the standard deviation between donors was above 5%. A statistical classification framework was built to diagnose cytomegalovirus status from the catalog of TCR beta chain sequences. In a later analysis, V and J genes were assigned by comparing TCR nucleotide sequences against IMGT/GENE-DB human TR gene sequences. In a later analysis, CDR3 sequences and most-parsimonious VDJ recombination scenarios were assigned using the TCRdist pipeline. In a later analysis, each TCR beta chain was defined by its CDR3 amino acid sequence together with its V-gene family, and reads lacking a unique V-gene family were excluded. To address suspected cross-contamination and a sequencing artifact, a later analysis removed under 600 highly shared, low-generation-probability nucleotide sequences. In a later analysis, a clonal expansion index for each public chain was calculated from normalized within-repertoire ranks of inferred template counts. A later analysis computed generation probabilities with a VDJ recombination model fitted to out-of-frame rearrangements, and checked the results against IGoR. Hypergeometric tests were used in a later analysis to score TCR-TCR, TCR-HLA and TCR-CMV co-occurrence, with a repertoire-size bias correction applied to the TCR pairs. A later analysis estimated false discovery rates by permuting HLA or CMV assignments 20 times. In a later analysis, co-occurring TCRs were grouped using DBSCAN, with TCRdist sequence similarity added in when clustering inside HLA-allele-positive subsets. For co-occurrence clustering, repertoires with fewer than 30,000 or more than 120,000 public chains were excluded, along with roughly 5 repertoires with anomalous nucleotide sharing. Not all clones reach the TCRdb copy of this immuneACCESS table, which keeps in-frame sequences only. Checked studies attribute under half of the gap to unresolved V genes and leave the rest unexplained. V and J calls and clone size are as listed in that table; D and trimming were resolved from the DNA. The sample table holds around 90,000 clones, of which approximately 83% were seen once. The top ten clonotypes cover approximately 3.6% of the sample.

The cohort was made up of roughly 670 healthy bone marrow donors. Cohort members were all nominally healthy when sampled, although unrecorded immune exposures were likely present. The donor was CMV seronegative and was included in the group of over 300 seronegative cohort members. A peripheral blood sample was provided by each donor, and peripheral blood mononuclear cells were used for TCR beta sequencing. Genomic DNA extraction from the blood cell samples was performed with the Qiagen DNeasy Blood Extraction Kit. As to this clone: Its recognized antigen is unknown. Per-base quality was not reported, and no clone a single base away is much larger than it.

CDR1 and CDR2 were assigned from the germline V gene as KGHSH and LQKENI. The CDR3, cysteine through phenylalanine, is 14 amino acids long. The CDR3 DNA has 42 bases and is translated from base 1. V sheds 6 bases and J sheds 6 bases, leaving 18 bases between their ends. This sequence originates from a man in his fifties or sixties in good health and CMV-seronegative. Recombination connected TRBV18 to TRBJ2-7; the D gene is perhaps TRBD1, from 5 matching bases. Sample: PBMCs. The nucleotide sequence reads as follows: TGTGCCAGCTCGCCGACCCAGGGCCTAGTCGAGCAGTACTTC. This encodes CASSPTQGLVEQYF.